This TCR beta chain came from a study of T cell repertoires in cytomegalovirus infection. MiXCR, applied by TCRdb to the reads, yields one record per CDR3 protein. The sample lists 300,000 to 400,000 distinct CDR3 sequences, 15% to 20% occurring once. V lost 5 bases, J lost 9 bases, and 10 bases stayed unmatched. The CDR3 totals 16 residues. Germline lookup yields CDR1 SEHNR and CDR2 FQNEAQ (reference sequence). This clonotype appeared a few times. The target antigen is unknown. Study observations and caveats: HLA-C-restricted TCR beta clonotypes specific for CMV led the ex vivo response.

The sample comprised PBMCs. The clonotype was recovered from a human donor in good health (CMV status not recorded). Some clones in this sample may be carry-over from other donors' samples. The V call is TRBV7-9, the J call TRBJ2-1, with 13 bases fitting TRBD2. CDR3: CASSPVGLAGVSEQFF. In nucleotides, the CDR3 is TGTGCCAGCAGCCCTGTTGGACTAGCGGGAGTATCTGAGCAGTTCTTC.